The clone carrying this T cell receptor (beta chain) is a singleton in its sample. Its antigen is as yet unknown. Libraries were made from TCR beta cDNA, and they carried unique molecular identifiers. TCRdb analysed the PCR reads with MiXCR anew, one entry per CDR3 protein. This sample has 820,000 or so distinct CDR3 sequences, with approximately 57% found just once. The germline V gene has CDR1 SGHTA and CDR2 FQGNSA. The CDR3 extends over 16 amino acids. Trimming removed 1 base at V and 4 bases at J, with 16 bases between. The data are from a study of post-analysis software for immune sequencing data. Overall study context: The disease courses spanned relapsing-remitting, secondary progressive and progressive-relapsing forms of multiple sclerosis.

Study results and limitations: People with multiple sclerosis had a significantly lower normalized Chao1 diversity than controls did. Elevated frequency relative to controls characterized several TRBV segments in patients, TRBV5-6, TRBV5-1 and TRBV20-1 among them. The F measure placed samples prepared in the same batch into strongly shared clusters.

The chain has TRBV7-2 and TRBJ1-1; tentative D call: TRBD1 (5 bases). This receptor was identified in a girl under 18 with multiple sclerosis. The source material was blood. The CDR3 sequence: CASSLGQGRFLTEAFF. The CDR3 DNA is TGTGCCAGCAGCTTAGGGCAGGGCCGGTTCCTCACTGAAGCTTTCTTT.